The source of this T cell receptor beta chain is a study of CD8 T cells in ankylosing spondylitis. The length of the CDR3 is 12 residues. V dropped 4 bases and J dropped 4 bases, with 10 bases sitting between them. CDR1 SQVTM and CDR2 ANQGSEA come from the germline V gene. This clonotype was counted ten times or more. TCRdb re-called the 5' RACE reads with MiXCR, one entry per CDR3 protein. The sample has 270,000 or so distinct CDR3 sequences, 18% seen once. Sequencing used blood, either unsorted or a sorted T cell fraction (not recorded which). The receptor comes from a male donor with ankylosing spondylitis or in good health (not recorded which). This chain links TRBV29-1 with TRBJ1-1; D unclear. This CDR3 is CSVGGVGTEAFF. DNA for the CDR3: TGCAGCGTTGGCGGGGTGGGCACTGAAGCTTTCTTT. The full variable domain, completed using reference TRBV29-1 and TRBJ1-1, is SAVISQKPSRDICQRGTSLTIQCQVDSQVTMMFWYRQQPGQSLTLIATANQGSEATYESGFVIDKFPISRPNLTFSTLTVSNMSPEDSSIYLCSVGGVGTEAFFGQGTRLTVV.